A single sample gave rise to the 23 T cell receptor beta chains below, sequenced in a study of blood T cell repertoires in COVID-19. Method: immunoSEQ multiplex PCR; TCRdb's copy keeps in-frame clones and lacks some. The sample holds roughly 340,000 clones, about 90% seen once. Sequenced: peripheral blood. The receptor set was obtained from a woman younger than 30 who had recovered from COVID-19.

This chain links TRBV27 with TRBJ1-1; a weak D match, TRBD1 (6 bases). This CDR3 spans 14 amino acids. V was trimmed by 2 bases and J by 5 bases, leaving 12 bases between them. Looked up from germline, CDR1 is MNHEY and CDR2 is SMNVEV (reference sequence). CDR3 DNA: TGTGCCAGCAGTTTAAGGGAGGGGGAAACTGAAGCTTTCTTT. Translating it yields CASSLREGETEAFF.

This clone was picked up a small number of times. The V call is TRBV18, the J call TRBJ1-5; possible D gene TRBD1, 6 bases. The CDR3 covers 15 residues. The V end lost 4 bases, the J end lost 7 bases, and 17 bases lay between the germline ends. Germline-derived CDR1 and CDR2 are KGHSH and LQKENI. The CDR3, as DNA: TGTGCCAGCTCACATTACGGACAGAAAGAGCAGCCCCAGCATTTT. This encodes CASSHYGQKEQPQHF.

The genes are TRBV5-8 and TRBJ2-7, with 13 bases matching TRBD2. This CDR3 comprises 17 residues. Germline-derived CDR1 and CDR2 are SGHTS and YDEGEE. The V and J ends lost 3 bases and 1 base, in that order; junction bases with no gene match: 7. Written as DNA, the CDR3 is TGTGCCAGCAGCTATCTTGGACTAGCGGGAGTGTCCTACGAGCAGTACGTC. It specifies CASSYLGLAGVSYEQYV.

The rearrangement joins TRBV20-1 to TRBJ2-7, with D uncertain. Germline V gives CDR1 DFQATT, CDR2 SNEGSKA (reference sequence). V lost 5 bases to trimming and J lost 9 bases, with 14 bases between them. The CDR3 covers 11 residues. CDR3 sequence: CSAAPLARQYV. The CDR3 nucleotides are TGCAGTGCTGCTCCCTTGGCCCGGCAGTACGTC.

This chain links TRBV6-5 with TRBJ2-5; TRBD1 is a possible D gene (6 bases). V was clipped by 2 bases and J by 5 bases, with 9 bases between them. There are 13 residues in the CDR3. Germline loops: CDR1 MNHEY, CDR2 SVGAGI. The CDR3 is CASSYTGSETQYF. For the CDR3, the DNA is TGTGCCAGCAGTTACACAGGGAGTGAGACCCAGTACTTC.

The chain is built from TRBV9 and TRBJ2-1, with D possibly TRBD2 on 6 matching bases. The CDR3 sequence is 17 residues long. V was cut by 7 bases and J by 4 bases, with 24 bases left in between. Germline CDR1 SGDLS, CDR2 YYNGEE. CDR3 region: CASSASMVAGTYNEQFF. The CDR3 region has the DNA TGTGCCAGCTCGGCCTCTATGGTTGCGGGAACATACAATGAGCAGTTCTTC. The whole variable domain, filled in from reference TRBV9 and TRBJ2-1, reads DSGVTQTPKHLITATGQRVTLRCSPRSGDLSVYWYQQSLDQGLQFLIQYYNGEERAKGNILERFSAQQFPDLHSELNLSSLELGDSALYFCASSASMVAGTYNEQFFGPGTRLTVL.

This rearrangement joins TRBV6-5 to TRBJ1-2; 7 bases agree with TRBD1. CDR3 size: 15 residues. The V segment lost 6 bases and the J segment 0 bases; nucleotides outside the gene matches: 7. Germline V gives CDR1 MNHEY, CDR2 SVGAGI. The CDR3 reads CASRDRELSNYGYTF. The CDR3 nucleotides are TGTGCCAGCAGAGACAGGGAACTCTCTAACTATGGCTACACCTTC.

The J gene is TRBJ2-2, the V gene TRBV5-1, with 15 nucleotides matching TRBD2. This CDR3 is built from 20 residues. Germline V gene data show CDR1 as SGHRS and CDR2 as YFSETQ. V shed 4 bases, J shed 6 bases, and the junction held 16 bases outside the gene matches. The CDR3 loop is CASSNGTSGRIVFRSGELFF. The CDR3 nucleotides read TGCGCCAGCAGCAACGGGACTAGCGGGAGGATAGTTTTCCGTTCCGGGGAGCTGTTTTTT.

The chain combines TRBV4-3 with TRBJ2-3, with D possibly TRBD2 on 6 matching bases. CDR3 length: 17 amino acids. CDR1 and CDR2 (germline): LGHNA, YSLEER. V was shortened by 4 bases and J by 0 bases, with 17 bases between the two germline ends. Written as DNA, the CDR3 is TGCGCCAGCAGCCCCAACCCCCAGCGGGCGAGCACAGATACGCAGTATTTT. It specifies CASSPNPQRASTDTQYF.

This clone has a handful of counts. The chain joins TRBV7-2 to TRBJ1-2; D possibly corresponds to TRBD1 (6 bases). The ends were cut back, 3 bases at V and 5 bases at J, with 10 bases in the middle. The CDR3 is made up of 13 amino acids. Germline CDR1 SGHTA, CDR2 FQGNSA. The CDR3 reads CASSFSRGYGYTF. CDR3 nucleotides: TGTGCCAGCAGCTTCTCCAGGGGTTATGGCTACACCTTC.

This clone showed up just once. The junction and the germline gene differ at one end; a read error may be behind it. The rearrangement links TRBV11-2 to TRBJ1-6; D is uncertain. The CDR3 spans 15 residues. Germline values: CDR1 SGHAT, CDR2 FQNNGV. The CDR3: CASRPGPAANSPLHF. The CDR3 DNA reads as TGTGCCAGCAGACCTGGGCCGGCAGCTAATTCCCCCCTCCACTTT.

The gene calls are TRBV11-2 and TRBJ2-5; perhaps TRBD2 as D (5 bases). V shed 5 bases and J shed 0 bases, with 10 bases lying between them. CDR3 length: 14 residues. Germline V CDR1 and CDR2: SGHAT, FQNNGV. CDR3 nucleotides: TGTGCCAGCAGCGAGGGCACGTACCAAGAGACCCAGTACTTC. Residues: CASSEGTYQETQYF.

The chain links TRBV6-6 to TRBJ1-2; D might be TRBD1 (6 bases). Germline values: CDR1 MNHNY, CDR2 SVGAGI (reference sequence). There are 14 residues in the CDR3. V was clipped by 6 bases and J by 5 bases, with 16 bases between them. The CDR3 region is CASRIQGERYGYTF. DNA for the CDR3: TGTGCCAGCAGGATACAGGGAGAGCGGTATGGCTACACCTTC.

The rearrangement links TRBV24-1 to TRBJ2-1, with 13 bases fitting TRBD2. This CDR3 comprises 17 residues. The germline V gene has CDR1 KGHDR and CDR2 SFDVKD. Trimming removed 3 bases from V and 6 bases from J; junction bases left unmatched: 7. CDR3 sequence (DNA): TGTGCCACCAGTGATGTTGGGACTAGCGGGATAATCAATGAGCAGTTCTTC. Its protein product is CATSDVGTSGIINEQFF.

This clone was recorded a few times. The chain uses TRBV27 and TRBJ1-5; TRBD1 might be the D (6 bases). CDR1 and CDR2 (germline): MNHEY, SMNVEV (reference sequence). The CDR3 runs to 15 residues. The V gene lost 6 bases and the J gene lost 6 bases, with 18 bases spanning the gap. The CDR3 nucleotides read TGTGCCAGCAGACTAAGGGCAGGGGTTGGTCAGCCCCAGCATTTT. Translation gives CASRLRAGVGQPQHF.

V usage is TRBV4-3 and J usage is TRBJ2-1; TRBD2 aligns across 13 bases. The CDR3 is made up of 14 amino acids. Germline lookup yields CDR1 LGHNA and CDR2 YSLEER. After removal of 4 bases from V and 9 bases from J, the junction contained 3 bases not matched to a gene. This CDR3 is CASSRTSGSTEQFF. The CDR3 DNA is TGCGCCAGCAGCCGGACTAGCGGGAGTACTGAGCAGTTCTTC.

This clone appeared a few times. V is TRBV6-2 or TRBV6-3 and J is TRBJ1-5; D ambiguous. The CDR3 extends over 14 amino acids. Germline lookup yields CDR1 MNHEY and CDR2 SVGEGT. V lost 2 bases and J 3 bases, leaving 8 bases between the germline ends. The CDR3: CASSYAALNQPQHF. In DNA form, the CDR3 reads TGTGCCAGCAGTTACGCGGCCCTCAATCAGCCCCAGCATTTT.

V is TRBV19 and J is TRBJ1-3; no reliable D call. With 3 bases removed from V and 0 bases from J, the gap between germline ends came to 9 bases. Looked up from germline, CDR1 is LNHDA and CDR2 is SQIVND (reference sequence). This CDR3 comprises 15 residues. CDR3: CASSIYGISGNTIYF. The CDR3 coding sequence is TGTGCCAGTAGTATTTACGGGATCTCTGGAAACACCATATATTTT.

The V gene is TRBV11-2, the J gene TRBJ1-4; perhaps TRBD1 as D (5 bases). Looked up from germline, CDR1 is SGHAT and CDR2 is FQNNGV. This CDR3 comprises 15 residues. V lost 4 bases and J 0 bases, leaving 9 bases between the germline ends. In nucleotides, the CDR3 is TGTGCCAGCAGCTGGGGGGGGGCAACTAATGAAAAACTGTTTTTT. Translated, it gives CASSWGGATNEKLFF. Full variable domain (remainder filled in from reference TRBV11-2 and TRBJ1-4): EAGVAQSPRYKIIEKRQSVAFWCNPISGHATLYWYQQILGQGPKLLIQFQNNGVVDDSQLPKDRFSAERLKGVDSTLKIQPAKLEDSAVYLCASSWGGATNEKLFFGSGTQLSVL.

The chain recombines TRBV11-2 with TRBJ1-5; perhaps TRBD1 as D (6 bases). Trimming removed 0 bases at V and 4 bases at J, with 10 bases between. This CDR3 is 15 amino acids long. In germline, CDR1 is SGHAT, CDR2 FQNNGV. CDR3 region: CASSLERGGNQPQHF. The DNA for the CDR3 is TGTGCCAGCAGCTTAGAAAGGGGGGGGAATCAGCCCCAGCATTTT.

This chain joins TRBV6-6 and TRBJ1-5; TRBD1 is a possible D gene (5 bases). Trimming took 6 bases from V and 0 from J, leaving 15 bases between them. The CDR3 totals 16 residues. Germline CDR1 and CDR2: MNHNY and SVGAGI (reference sequence). The CDR3 DNA is TGTGCCAGCAGCCGTACCCGGGACTCTAGCAATCAGCCCCAGCATTTT. Translation: CASSRTRDSSNQPQHF.

The chain combines TRBV27 with TRBJ1-1; D possibly corresponds to TRBD1 (5 bases). Germline V lookup: CDR1 MNHEY, CDR2 SMNVEV (reference sequence). Trimming took 2 bases from V and 7 from J, leaving 14 bases between them. The length of the CDR3 is 14 residues. CDR3 amino acids: CASSLGGGGGEAFF. DNA for the CDR3: TGTGCCAGCAGTTTAGGGGGTGGGGGAGGTGAAGCTTTCTTT.

This chain joins TRBV19 and TRBJ1-2; TRBD1 matches 8 bases. Germline CDR1 reads LNHDA; CDR2 reads SQIVND (reference sequence). Germline trimming cut 3 bases from V and 4 bases from J; bases unmatched to any gene: 7. The CDR3 runs to 15 residues. CDR3 in DNA: TGTGCCAGTAGTATCATACAGGGGGTCCTCTATGGCTACACCTTC. This sequence encodes CASSIIQGVLYGYTF.